Below are 7 T cell receptor beta chains sequenced from a single sample in a study of radiotherapy plus CTLA-4 blockade in lung cancer. Here immunoSEQ multiplex PCR was the method, and the copy in TCRdb shows in-frame clones only, minus some. The sample lists fewer than 100,000 clones; under 85% were seen once. The sample in question was peripheral blood, obtained from a patient treated with radiotherapy plus ipilimumab. The receptors stem from a human donor with non-small cell lung cancer who had stable disease on radiotherapy plus ipilimumab.

This chain joins TRBV5-1 and TRBJ1-1; possibly TRBD1 for D (6 bases). Germline loops: CDR1 SGHRS, CDR2 YFSETQ. Trimming took 0 bases from V and 3 from J, leaving 12 bases between them. The CDR3 is 15 residues long. CDR3 DNA sequence: TGCGCCAGCAGCTTGGAACAGGGAACGTACACTGAAGCTTTCTTT. Its protein is CASSLEQGTYTEAFF. Together with reference TRBV5-1 and TRBJ1-1, the CDR3 gives the full variable domain: KAGVTQTPRYLIKTRGQQVTLSCSPISGHRSVSWYQQTPGQGLQFLFEYFSETQRNKGNFPGRFSGRQFSNSRSEMNVSTLELGDSALYLCASSLEQGTYTEAFFGQGTRLTVV.

The chain carries TRBV11-2 and TRBJ2-3; no firm D call. Germline V lookup: CDR1 SGHAT, CDR2 FQNNGV. V lost 1 base and J 1 base, leaving 9 bases between the germline ends. The CDR3 is made up of 15 amino acids. CDR3 residues: CASSLGAVGTDTQYF. The CDR3 DNA reads as TGTGCCAGCAGCTTAGGGGCCGTGGGCACAGATACGCAGTATTTT.

The V and J genes are TRBV30 and TRBJ1-6; 7 bases align to TRBD1. Germline values: CDR1 GTSNPN, CDR2 SVGIG (reference sequence). The CDR3 loop spans 18 amino acids. The V gene end was trimmed by 3 bases and the J gene end by 6 bases; junction bases not matched to a gene: 17. In DNA form, the CDR3 reads TGTGCCTGGAGCGCTAGGGGGCGGACAGCCGGGGTTAATTCACCCCTCCACTTT. Translating it yields CAWSARGRTAGVNSPLHF. The full variable domain, with the rest looked up from reference TRBV30 and TRBJ1-6, is SQTIHQWPATLVQPVGSPLSLECTVEGTSNPNLYWYRQAAGRGLQLLFYSVGIGQISSEVPQNLSASRPQDRQFILSSKKLLLSDSGFYLCAWSARGRTAGVNSPLHFGNGTRLTVT.

This sequence joins TRBV9 and TRBJ1-5, with D possibly being TRBD1 (6 bases). CDR3 length: 17 residues. The germline V and J ends were trimmed by 5 bases and 3 bases, with 21 bases remaining between them. CDR1 SGDLS and CDR2 YYNGEE come from the germline V gene. The CDR3 reads CASRLIPGHLTNQPQHF. The CDR3 DNA reads as TGTGCCAGCAGGTTAATACCGGGACATCTCACCAATCAGCCCCAGCATTTT.

The chain links TRBV6-1 to TRBJ2-7; D unclear. Trimming shortened V by 4 bases and J by 4 bases, and 11 bases separated the two germline ends. The CDR3 sequence is 13 residues long. Germline V lookup: CDR1 MNHNS, CDR2 SASEGT. CDR3 coding DNA: TGTGCCAGCAGTGCTCCTGCCGTTTACGAGCAGTACTTC. It codes for CASSAPAVYEQYF.

This sequence joins TRBV7-9 and TRBJ1-2, with 7 bases fitting TRBD1. The CDR3 runs 13 residues. Trimming cost V 5 bases and J 2 bases; bases outside gene matches: 2. In germline, CDR1 is SEHNR, CDR2 FQNEAQ (reference sequence). CDR3 DNA: TGTGCCAGCAGCACGGGACAGAACTATGGCTACACCTTC. The encoded protein is CASSTGQNYGYTF.

About this clone itself: The same CDR3 can be traced to other DNA sequences in this sample. V and J are TRBV30 and TRBJ2-1; possible D gene TRBD2, 5 bases. V was pared by 0 bases and J by 8 bases, with 11 bases between. The CDR3 has 13 amino acids. The V gene's germline CDR1 is GTSNPN and CDR2 SVGIG (reference sequence). The CDR3 bases are TGTGCCTGGAGTGTACGGGGTGGAGATGAGCAGTTCTTC. It encodes CAWSVRGGDEQFF.